What follows describes a single TCR beta chain. TCRdb recomputed calls from the reads with MiXCR, one row per CDR3 protein. Of 350,000 to 500,000 distinct CDR3 sequences in the sample, 30% to 40% are singletons; the top ten hold roughly 15%. The sample comes from a study of T cell repertoires in cytomegalovirus infection. Germline trimming cut 4 bases from V and 7 bases from J; bases unmatched to any gene: 16. This CDR3 contains 17 residues. The receptor was derived from a human donor in good health (CMV status not recorded). Some clones in this sample may be carry-over from other donors' samples. The gene calls are TRBV23-1 and TRBJ1-5; TRBD1 agrees at 7 bases. TRBV23-1 is an open reading frame, and its role is uncertain. Input material: PBMCs. The CDR3 here is CASSLKPDRDSYQPQHF. DNA of the CDR3: TGCGCCAGCAGTCTCAAACCCGACAGGGATTCGTACCAGCCCCAGCATTTT.